This T cell receptor (beta chain) was identified in a study of T cell repertoires in cytomegalovirus infection. As for the study in general: Recently described HLA-C-restricted plus well-studied HLA-B-restricted CMV epitopes were used. CMV infection plus the matching HLA type was flagged by public TCR beta signatures. General study points: CMV-specific TCR beta clonotypes restricted by HLA-C were the ones dominating the ex vivo response. Public TCR beta family frequency separated CMV-and-HLA carriers, including in an independent cohort.

On this clonotype: Antigen specificity is unknown.

One entry per CDR3 protein results from TCRdb running MiXCR on the reads. In the table there are some 940,000 distinct CDR3 sequences, 30% to 40% of which are singletons. The sequence derives from a human donor in good health (CMV status not recorded). Some clones in this sample may be carry-over from other donors' samples. Sequenced here: cultured CD8+ T cells from PBMCs, sampled from culture after CMV antigen stimulation.

In nucleotides, the CDR3 is TGTGCCAGCAGCCAAAAAGCCCCACTCCAGGCTCCCTACAATGAGCAGTTCTTC. Amino acid sequence: CASSQKAPLQAPYNEQFF. The chain carries TRBV3-1 and TRBJ2-1; D is uncertain. V lost 2 bases and J 2 bases, leaving 19 bases between the germline ends. This CDR3 spans 18 amino acids. The germline gives CDR1 LGHDT, CDR2 YNNKEL (reference sequence).